This T cell receptor beta chain was recovered during a study of graft-versus-host responses after intestinal transplantation. Study details: Transplant types were multivisceral, liver-intestinal, or isolated intestinal. Each patient got anti-thymocyte globulin induction, then tacrolimus and steroids for approximately 3 years. Study-level results: Association was observed between peak circulating GvH clone levels and early post-transplant HvG declines. Recipient marrow showed GvH clones, some seen first in ileum or blood.

Points on this clone: The antigen is not known.

Profiling relied on immunoSEQ multiplex PCR, and the TCRdb table lists in-frame clones only, not all of them. The table has 80,000 to 100,000 clones, 80% to 95% seen once; the top ten hold around 0.067%. Germline-derived CDR1 and CDR2 are SGDLS and YYNGEE. The length of the CDR3 is 14 residues. V was pared by 2 bases and J by 4 bases, with 3 bases of the junction left unmatched. The source was unstimulated CD8+ T cells sorted from spleen or lymph node cells, collected before transplant. The sequence was collected from a human donor who was the organ donor for an intestinal transplant. The rearrangement uses TRBV9 and TRBJ2-7; 10 bases map to TRBD2. In DNA, the CDR3 is TGTGCCAGCAGCGTTACTAGCGGGAATTACGAGCAGTACTTC. Translation: CASSVTSGNYEQYF.